These 13 T cell receptor beta chains originate from one sample sequenced in a study of CD8 T cells in Susac syndrome. cDNA came from about 0.46 to 1 ug RNA primed by random hexamers. TCRdb re-called the immunoSEQ multiplex PCR reads through MiXCR, storing one row per CDR3 protein. The sample lists around 190,000 distinct CDR3 sequences, over 85% seen once, with around 0.1% in the top ten. The sequencing input was CD4+ T cells from PBMCs. The receptor source for this set is a human donor in good health.

The CDR3 nucleotides are TGCAGTGCTGGTAGGGGAGGGCCCGATCAGCCCCAGCATTTT. Amino acid sequence: CSAGRGGPDQPQHF. V is TRBV20-1 and J is TRBJ1-5; TRBD1 is a possible D gene (5 bases). The CDR3 has 14 amino acids. V was shortened by 5 bases and J by 5 bases, with 16 bases between the two germline ends. Germline V gene sequence: CDR1 DFQATT, CDR2 SNEGSKA (reference sequence).

This chain links TRBV12-3 or TRBV12-4 with TRBJ1-1; D may be TRBD1 (5 bases). CDR3 size: 12 residues. Trimming cost V 3 bases and J 9 bases, with 11 bases left between them. In DNA form, the CDR3 reads TGTGCCAGCAGTTTCCTCAGGGACCAAGCTTTCTTT. Translation: CASSFLRDQAFF.

CDR3 DNA sequence: TGCAGCGTTGCAGATACGCAGTATTTT. Translating gives CSVADTQYF. This chain uses TRBV29-1 with TRBJ2-3; D call uncertain. Trimming removed 4 bases at V and 4 bases at J, with 0 bases between. The CDR3 contains 9 residues. CDR1 and CDR2 from the germline V gene are SQVTM and ANQGSEA.

V and J are TRBV15 and TRBJ1-5; 8 nucleotides agree with TRBD1. Germline CDR1 reads LNHNV; CDR2 reads YYDKDF (reference sequence). This CDR3 is built from 16 residues. With 0 bases clipped from V and 3 bases from J, the junction kept 4 bases outside the gene matches. The CDR3 DNA sequence: TGTGCCACCAGCAGAGATAAGGACAGGGACAATCAGCCCCAGCATTTT. This codes for CATSRDKDRDNQPQHF.

The CDR3 DNA reads TGCAGTGCTAGATTCCAGCCCGGGGAGACCCAGTACTTC. As protein: CSARFQPGETQYF. The chain recombines TRBV20-1 with TRBJ2-5, with D unclear. Germline V gives CDR1 DFQATT, CDR2 SNEGSKA (reference sequence). The CDR3 has 13 residues. V lost 2 bases and J 5 bases, leaving 12 bases between the germline ends.

The rearrangement links TRBV27 to TRBJ1-2; D call uncertain. The germline CDR1 and CDR2 sequences are MNHEY and SMNVEV (reference sequence). The ends were cut back, 3 bases at V and 7 bases at J, with 15 bases in the middle. There are 14 residues in the CDR3. CDR3 residues: CASSLSQAAGGYTF. CDR3 DNA sequence: TGTGCCAGCAGTTTGAGCCAGGCCGCGGGTGGCTACACCTTC.

This rearrangement joins TRBV20-1 to TRBJ2-7; 10 positions agree with TRBD1. V shed 5 bases and J 3 bases; nucleotides not matched to a gene: 4. Germline-derived CDR1 and CDR2 are DFQATT and SNEGSKA (reference sequence). The CDR3 has 13 amino acids. The CDR3 sequence is CSAGRDRGYEQYV. CDR3 DNA sequence: TGCAGTGCTGGAAGGGACAGGGGCTACGAGCAGTACGTC.

This clonotype was observed a single time. This rearrangement joins TRBV29-1 to TRBJ2-6; 8 bases line up with TRBD1. The germline V gene has CDR1 SQVTM and CDR2 ANQGSEA. The CDR3 loop spans 16 amino acids. V was clipped by 7 bases and J by 1 base; unmatched bases: 9. The CDR3 DNA is TGCAGCGCCCGGACAGGGCCCCTATCTGGGGCCAACGTCCTGACTTTC. Translation: CSARTGPLSGANVLTF.

This chain links TRBV15 with TRBJ2-2; D ambiguous. This CDR3 is 14 amino acids long. Germline-derived CDR1 and CDR2 are LNHNV and YYDKDF (reference sequence). Trimming took off 0 bases at V and 6 bases at J, with 8 bases between the two ends. The CDR3 sequence: CATSRDSAAGELFF. Here the CDR3 DNA reads TGTGCCACCAGCAGAGATTCAGCCGCCGGGGAGCTGTTTTTT.

This chain uses TRBV15 with TRBJ1-2; weak D call: TRBD1 (5 bases). The germline V and J ends were trimmed by 1 base and 6 bases, with 6 bases remaining between them. This CDR3 contains 12 residues. In germline, CDR1 is LNHNV, CDR2 YYDKDF (reference sequence). The CDR3 here is CATSRGGDGYTF. The DNA of the CDR3 is TGTGCCACCAGCAGAGGAGGGGATGGCTACACCTTC. Together with reference TRBV15 and TRBJ1-2, the CDR3 gives the full variable domain: DAMVIQNPRYQVTQFGKPVTLSCSQTLNHNVMYWYQQKSSQAPKLLFHYYDKDFNNEADTPDNFQSRRPNTSFCFLDIRSPGLGDTAMYLCATSRGGDGYTFGSGTRLTVV.

The chain is built from TRBV14 and TRBJ2-1; D is unresolved. Germline CDR1 reads SGHDN; CDR2 reads FVKESK. Trimming removed 4 bases at V and 12 bases at J, with 16 bases between. This CDR3 has 13 residues. The CDR3 loop is CASSPSLRVGQFF. In DNA, the CDR3 is TGTGCCAGCAGCCCCTCACTACGGGTGGGGCAGTTCTTC.

The chain combines TRBV29-1 with TRBJ2-1; D is undetermined. The CDR3 totals 14 residues. CDR1 and CDR2 from the germline V gene are SQVTM and ANQGSEA. The V and J ends lost 7 bases and 0 bases respectively, with 13 bases between them. The CDR3 region is CSGQQSHSYNEQFF. CDR3 DNA: TGCAGCGGGCAACAGTCACACTCCTACAATGAGCAGTTCTTC.

This chain joins TRBV20-1 and TRBJ1-5, with 9 positions matching TRBD1. Per the germline V gene, CDR1 is DFQATT and CDR2 is SNEGSKA (reference sequence). The V segment lost 3 bases and the J segment 0 bases; nucleotides outside the gene matches: 12. There are 18 residues in the CDR3. CDR3 in amino acids: CSARRAGQGSYSNQPQHF. The CDR3 nucleotides read TGCAGTGCTAGGAGGGCGGGACAGGGTTCTTATAGCAATCAGCCCCAGCATTTT.